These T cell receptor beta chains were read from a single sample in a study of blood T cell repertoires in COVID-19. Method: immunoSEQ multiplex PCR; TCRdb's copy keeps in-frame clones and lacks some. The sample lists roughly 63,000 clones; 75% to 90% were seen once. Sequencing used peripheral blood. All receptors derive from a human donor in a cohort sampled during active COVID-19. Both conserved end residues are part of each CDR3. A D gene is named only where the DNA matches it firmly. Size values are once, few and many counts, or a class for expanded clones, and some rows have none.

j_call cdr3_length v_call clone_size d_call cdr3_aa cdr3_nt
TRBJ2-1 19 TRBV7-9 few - CASSLGRKGFLSSYNEQFF TGTGCCAGCAGCTTAGGGCGGAAAGGCTTCTTAAGCTCCTACAATGAGCAGTTCTTC
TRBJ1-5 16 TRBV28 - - CASSPAPGGNNQPQHF TGTGCCAGCAGTCCCGCACCGGGGGGGAACAATCAGCCCCAGCATTTT
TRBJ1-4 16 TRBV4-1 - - CASSQNPSGEREKLFF TGCGCCAGCAGCCAGAATCCTTCAGGGGAACGTGAAAAACTGTTTTTT
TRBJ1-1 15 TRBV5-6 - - CASSLVAGRGTEAFF TGTGCCAGCAGCTTGGTAGCGGGCAGGGGCACTGAAGCTTTCTTT
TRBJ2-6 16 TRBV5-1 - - CASSLVQGIGANVLTF TGCGCCAGCAGCTTAGTCCAGGGAATTGGGGCCAACGTCCTGACTTTC
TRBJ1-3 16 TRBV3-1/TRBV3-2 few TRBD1 CASSQRQTGAGNTIYF TGTGCCAGCAGCCAAAGGCAGACAGGGGCTGGAAACACCATATATTTT
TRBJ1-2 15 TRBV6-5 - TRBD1 CASSPRGQGLGGYTF TGTGCCAGCAGTCCGAGGGGACAGGGGCTCGGTGGCTACACCTTC
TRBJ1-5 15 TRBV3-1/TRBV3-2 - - CASSQAGTPNQPQHF TGTGCCAGCAGCCAAGCCGGGACACCTAATCAGCCCCAGCATTTT
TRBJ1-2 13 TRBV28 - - CASTLDINYGYTF TGTGCCAGCACCCTGGACATTAACTATGGCTACACCTTC
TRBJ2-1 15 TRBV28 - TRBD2 CASGLAGGTVNEQFF TGTGCCAGCGGACTAGCGGGAGGGACAGTCAATGAGCAGTTCTTC